The rows below give T cell receptor beta chains drawn from one sample of a study of identical twins. TCRdb redid the calling of the 5' RACE reads with MiXCR, one entry per CDR3 protein. Among about 700,000 distinct CDR3 sequences listed, 5.5% to 6.5% were seen once. Sequencing used naive T cells sorted from blood. These receptors were taken from a man younger than 35 in good health. Both conserved end residues are trimmed from each CDR3.

TRBV12-3/TRBV12-4,TRBJ2-5,ASSPKPGGGPETQY
TRBV7-9,TRBJ2-1,ASSFSRGQNEQF
TRBV6-2/TRBV6-3,TRBJ2-2,ATNSGARNTGELF
TRBV12-3/TRBV12-4,TRBJ2-1,ASSLLLAGRQEQF
TRBV18,TRBJ2-5,ASSPTGGQKTQY
TRBV5-6,TRBJ2-1,ASSLTGRDDEQF
TRBV11-1,TRBJ2-7,ASSLARGLNLPRLYEQY
TRBV7-9,TRBJ2-7,ASSPSTGVGYEQY
TRBV28,TRBJ2-3,ASSPGDTYSVTQY
TRBV24-1,TRBJ2-1,ATSDLSGIDEQF
TRBV4-3,TRBJ1-1,ASSLAGGGGAHAF
TRBV27,TRBJ2-3,ASSPDGRSPGRTDTQY
TRBV28,TRBJ2-7,ASLLAGDPSEQY
TRBV4-3,TRBJ2-1,ASSPQQAYNEQF
TRBV6-1,TRBJ2-3,ASSEDNYPTGTQY
TRBV20-1,TRBJ1-5,SARGDGRSNQPQH
TRBV12-3/TRBV12-4,TRBJ2-1,ASSLRAGPRGYNEQF
TRBV10-3,TRBJ2-3,ASGTGGMDTQY
TRBV10-3,TRBJ2-7,AIGTAYEQY
TRBV5-4,TRBJ1-1,ASSLAAGKNTEAF
TRBV4-1,TRBJ2-1,ASSHHRTGGVNNEQF
TRBV7-2,TRBJ2-1,ASSYLPGQGSNEQF
TRBV20-1,TRBJ1-2,SATGNGYT
TRBV7-8,TRBJ2-5,ASSLFPQGGAIQETQY
TRBV20-1,TRBJ2-1,SAEGAPSYNEQF
TRBV7-2,TRBJ2-7,ASSPWGVSHEQY
TRBV20-1,TRBJ2-3,SASMLAGVIDTQY
TRBV29-1,TRBJ2-2,SVPASGELF
TRBV20-1,TRBJ2-5,SAREGGAQETQY
TRBV4-3,TRBJ2-2,ASSQLANTGELF
TRBV5-1,TRBJ2-5,ASSLNGIRGETQY
TRBV20-1,TRBJ2-1,SASGRAANEQF
TRBV30,TRBJ2-2,AWTNTGELF
TRBV10-3,TRBJ2-7,ASGAGGFFSYEQY
TRBV12-3/TRBV12-4,TRBJ2-7,ASSPQGGLSYEQY
TRBV12-3/TRBV12-4,TRBJ2-3,ASSSLSLSTQY
TRBV5-1,TRBJ1-2,ASGETGSYGYT
TRBV27,TRBJ2-7,ASSEIPGQGDEQY
TRBV11-2,TRBJ2-2,ASIPGTSGRIWTGELF
TRBV2,TRBJ2-3,AILSDTQY
TRBV5-1,TRBJ2-1,ASSLVPGGYNEQF
TRBV28,TRBJ2-3,ASNADTSTDTQY
TRBV5-1,TRBJ1-3,ASSSSLSLSGNTIY
TRBV10-3,TRBJ2-2,AISEAAGQKSNTGELF
TRBV7-2,TRBJ2-3,ASSNYSPDTQY
TRBV6-5,TRBJ1-2,ASRDSGGYT
TRBV2,TRBJ2-2,ASRTGLGRNTGELF
TRBV7-6,TRBJ2-7,ASSLETGTGDNEQY